This TCR beta chain comes out of a study of cytomegalovirus exposure and HLA in healthy donors. Regarding the study as a whole: Presence/absence results assume similar sequencing depth per donor, which may not hold. Later, an analysis found that common viral pathogens appeared to be linked with several of the most significant clusters. CMV antigen specificity was confirmed in vitro for three CMV-associated chains.

Healthy donors of bone marrow made up the group. As regards this clone: Its target is unknown.

PCR employed 60 Vbeta and 13 Jbeta primers. The repertoire was sequenced with immunoSEQ multiplex PCR; TCRdb's copy has only in-frame clones and lacks some. The top ten hold 1% to 1.5% of the sample, which has 200,000 to 250,000 clones, approximately 81% seen once. The CDR3 length is 16 residues. Germline V gives CDR1 SGDLS, CDR2 YYNGEE. The V gene end was trimmed by 5 bases and the J gene end by 4 bases; junction bases not matched to a gene: 7. The clonotype originates from a human donor in good health. The chain has TRBV9 and TRBJ2-2; 11 positions match TRBD1. The sequencing sample was made of PBMCs. Here the CDR3 reads CASRETGTGGTGELFF. CDR3 nucleotides: TGTGCCAGCAGAGAAACCGGGACAGGGGGCACCGGGGAGCTGTTTTTT.